These 21 T cell receptor beta chains originate from one sample sequenced in a study of shared clonotypes between healthy human individuals. The data were produced by immunoSEQ multiplex PCR, yet TCRdb's version contains in-frame clones alone and is incomplete. The sample records about 730,000 clones, roughly two thirds being singletons. The sample comprised memory CD4+ T cells sorted from blood. The subset is: CD45RA-negative fraction. The source of these receptors is a woman in her thirties in good health.

This sequence joins TRBV11-2 and TRBJ2-5, with 9 positions matching TRBD2. J lost 6 bases, V lost 8 bases, and 10 bases had no gene match. The CDR3 runs to 14 residues. Germline V gene sequence: CDR1 SGHAT, CDR2 FQNNGV. The CDR3: CASADSGRRKTQYF. Written as DNA, the CDR3 is TGTGCCAGCGCCGATAGCGGGAGAAGGAAGACCCAGTACTTC. The whole variable domain, filled in from reference TRBV11-2 and TRBJ2-5, reads EAGVAQSPRYKIIEKRQSVAFWCNPISGHATLYWYQQILGQGPKLLIQFQNNGVVDDSQLPKDRFSAERLKGVDSTLKIQPAKLEDSAVYLCASADSGRRKTQYFGPGTRLLVL.

The chain joins TRBV7-2 to TRBJ2-1; 9 bases are shared with TRBD1. This CDR3 region has 16 residues. The V gene's germline CDR1 is SGHTA and CDR2 FQGNSA. V lost 4 bases and J lost 2; bases outside the gene matches: 6. The CDR3 DNA is TGTGCCAGCAGCTGGGGACAGGGCCTAACCTACAATGAGCAGTTCTTC. It codes for CASSWGQGLTYNEQFF.

This clone showed up many times. This chain uses TRBV18 with TRBJ2-5; the D gene is possibly TRBD2 (5 bases). Between the trimmed V and J ends, which lost 3 bases and 13 bases, there was a span of 12 bases. CDR3 size: 11 residues. Per germline, CDR1 KGHSH and CDR2 LQKENI. The CDR3 loop is CASSPGLYRYF. The CDR3 DNA follows: TGTGCCAGCTCACCCGGACTGTATCGGTACTTC.

The rearrangement links TRBV11-2 to TRBJ2-7; possibly TRBD1 for D (5 bases). The germline V gene has CDR1 SGHAT and CDR2 FQNNGV. Trimming left V 5 bases short and J 3 bases short, with 20 bases between. The CDR3 spans 16 residues. CDR3 coding DNA: TGTGCCAGCAGCAACCGCGCAAGAACAGGAGACTACGAGCAGTACTTC. It translates to CASSNRARTGDYEQYF.

J is TRBJ2-3 and V is TRBV5-4; 10 bases agree with TRBD2. The CDR3 consists of 18 residues. Germline loops: CDR1 SGHNT, CDR2 YYREEE (reference sequence). V was pared by 4 bases and J by 5 bases, with 16 bases of the junction left unmatched. The CDR3 sequence: CASSRLALAGGGGDTQYF. DNA for the CDR3: TGTGCCAGCAGCCGCCTGGCTTTAGCGGGAGGAGGTGGAGATACGCAGTATTTT.

This clone was detected a few times. The CDR3: CASSQDGSGSYNEQFF. The CDR3 DNA sequence: TGCGCCAGCAGCCAAGATGGTAGCGGATCCTACAATGAGCAGTTCTTC. V and J are TRBV4-1 and TRBJ2-1, with D maybe TRBD2 (6 bases). The CDR3 is 16 residues long. Trimming took 0 bases from V and 1 from J, leaving 10 bases between them. CDR1 MGHRA and CDR2 YSYEKL come from the germline V gene.

V usage is TRBV28 and J usage is TRBJ1-2; 9 nucleotides match TRBD1. J was trimmed by 6 bases and V by 4 bases; bases with no gene match: 12. Germline loops: CDR1 MDHEN, CDR2 SYDVKM. The CDR3 extends over 16 amino acids. Here the CDR3 reads CASSSPPGTGRDGYTF. The CDR3 DNA sequence: TGTGCCAGCAGTTCCCCGCCTGGGACAGGGCGGGATGGCTACACCTTC.

This chain links TRBV19 with TRBJ2-7, with D possibly being TRBD2 (5 bases). Trimming stripped 1 base from V and 2 bases from J, with 15 bases between. In germline, CDR1 is LNHDA, CDR2 SQIVND (reference sequence). The CDR3 runs 16 residues. The chain's CDR3 is CASSIAASPKAYEQYF. The CDR3, as DNA: TGTGCCAGTAGTATAGCGGCTAGCCCCAAGGCCTACGAGCAGTACTTC. The full variable domain, with the rest looked up from reference TRBV19 and TRBJ2-7, is DGGITQSPKYLFRKEGQNVTLSCEQNLNHDAMYWYRQDPGQGLRLIYYSQIVNDFQKGDIAEGYSVSREKKESFPLTVTSAQKNPTAFYLCASSIAASPKAYEQYFGPGTRLTVT.

This clone has ten or more counts. The chain has TRBV27 and TRBJ2-7; 11 nucleotides match TRBD2. Germline CDR1 reads MNHEY; CDR2 reads SMNVEV (reference sequence). The CDR3 runs to 15 residues. V dropped 4 bases and J dropped 6; count of bases not matched to a gene: 8. CDR3 bases: TGTGCCAGCAGTTCCAGGGGACTAGCGGCTTTCGAGCAGTACTTC. Its translation is CASSSRGLAAFEQYF.

For this clone: Other DNA sequences in the same sample also yield this CDR3. CDR3 DNA sequence: TGCAGTGCTCCCCGCCAAGAGACCCAGTACTTC. Its translation: CSAPRQETQYF. The rearrangement links TRBV20-1 to TRBJ2-5; D uncertain. Deletions cut 5 bases from V and 1 base from J, with 5 bases between. Germline V gene lookup returns CDR1 DFQATT and CDR2 SNEGSKA (reference sequence). The CDR3 is 11 residues long.

The V gene is TRBV6-5, the J gene TRBJ1-6; 7 positions agree with TRBD1. This CDR3 is built from 13 residues. The V and J ends lost 7 bases and 9 bases, in that order; junction bases with no gene match: 6. Germline CDR1 reads MNHEY; CDR2 reads SVGAGI. CDR3 sequence (DNA): TGTGCCAGCAATCAGGGGGGGAGTTCACCCCTCCACTTT. This translates into CASNQGGSSPLHF.

The chain combines TRBV6-6 with TRBJ2-7, with D perhaps TRBD1 or TRBD2 (5 bases each). Germline values: CDR1 MNHNY, CDR2 SVGAGI (reference sequence). CDR3 size: 15 residues. Trimming pared 3 bases from V and 0 bases from J, leaving 12 bases between. The CDR3 bases are TGTGCCAGCAGTTATGATCCCGGGGCCTCCTACGAGCAGTACTTC. This gives the protein CASSYDPGASYEQYF.

The CDR3 coding sequence is TGCGCCAGCAGTGGTGGACGAGGTCAAGAGACCCAGTACTTC. Amino acid sequence: CASSGGRGQETQYF. The gene calls are TRBV10-1 and TRBJ2-5; D is unclear. This CDR3 spans 14 amino acids. Per germline, CDR1 WNHNN and CDR2 SYGVQD (reference sequence). Trimming shortened V by 4 bases and J by 2 bases, and 11 bases separated the two germline ends.

This clone showed up many times. This rearrangement joins TRBV19 to TRBJ2-2; weak D call: TRBD2 (7 bases). The CDR3 extends over 15 amino acids. Germline V gene lookup returns CDR1 LNHDA and CDR2 SQIVND (reference sequence). Trimming left V 7 bases short and J 4 bases short, with 16 bases between. The CDR3 bases are TGTGCCAGTAACCGCGGGGGCGCCGGCACCGGGGAGCTGTTTTTT. This translates into CASNRGGAGTGELFF.

The chain joins TRBV6-1 to TRBJ2-5; 7 bases align to TRBD2. The CDR3 is 14 residues long. The V and J ends lost 6 bases and 5 bases, in that order; junction bases with no gene match: 9. Germline V CDR1 and CDR2: MNHNS, SASEGT. As DNA, the CDR3 is TGTGCCAGCAGGGTGGATCACGGGAGGGAGACCCAGTACTTC. Translation: CASRVDHGRETQYF.

The rearrangement joins TRBV14 to TRBJ2-7; the D gene could be TRBD1 or TRBD2 (5 bases each). The CDR3 totals 15 residues. Trimming removed 4 bases from V and 0 bases from J, with 13 bases in between. Germline V gives CDR1 SGHDN, CDR2 FVKESK. DNA of the CDR3: TGTGCCAGCAGCCTCGGGACCCAAAGCTCCTACGAGCAGTACTTC. Residues: CASSLGTQSSYEQYF.

V gene TRBV27 combines with J gene TRBJ2-2, with 12 bases aligning to TRBD2. V shed 3 bases, J shed 4 bases, and the junction held 6 bases outside the gene matches. Germline V gene lookup returns CDR1 MNHEY and CDR2 SMNVEV (reference sequence). The CDR3 runs 17 residues. The CDR3 DNA is TGTGCCAGCAGTTTCCGACTAGCGGGAGTTGCCACCGGGGAGCTGTTTTTT. Its translation: CASSFRLAGVATGELFF.

The chain recombines TRBV6-5 with TRBJ1-4, with D maybe TRBD1 (6 bases). CDR1 and CDR2 (germline): MNHEY, SVGAGI. This CDR3 is built from 13 residues. V lost 5 bases and J 4 bases, leaving 8 bases between the germline ends. The CDR3, as DNA: TGTGCCAGCAGTACAGGGTATAATGAAAAACTGTTTTTT. Translated, it gives CASSTGYNEKLFF.

The J gene is TRBJ2-4, the V gene TRBV28; maybe TRBD1 (7 bases). CDR1 is MDHEN, CDR2 SYDVKM, per germline. The CDR3 has 12 residues. The CDR3 reads CMTQGGGNIQYF. DNA for the CDR3: TGTATGACCCAGGGGGGTGGGAACATTCAGTACTTC.

The J gene is TRBJ2-7, the V gene TRBV27, with D uncertain. The CDR3 has 15 residues. The V and J ends lost 3 bases and 0 bases respectively, with 12 bases between them. CDR1 and CDR2 from the germline V gene are MNHEY and SMNVEV (reference sequence). The CDR3 spells CASSFMGLSSYEQYF. CDR3 nucleotide sequence: TGTGCCAGCAGTTTTATGGGTTTGAGCTCCTACGAGCAGTACTTC.

Details on this clone: A much larger clone is a single base away; this may be a read error. This chain uses TRBV5-5 with TRBJ2-5; D not resolved. CDR3 size: 12 residues. CDR1 and CDR2 (germline): SGHKS, YYEKEE (reference sequence). Trimming took off 0 bases at V and 2 bases at J, with 2 bases between the two ends. In nucleotides, the CDR3 is TGTGCCAGCAGCTTGGCACAAGAGACCCAGTACTTC. It yields the protein CASSLAQETQYF.